In this sample, the clone carrying this T cell receptor beta chain turned up many times. The data are from a study of human T cells and chemical hapten exposure. Time point reported: patch test 1, 2 weeks after DPC sensitization. The treatment was: therapeutic diphenylcyclopropenone sensitization with weekly scalp DPC. Whole blood that had not been fractionated was the source of extracted total RNA. TCRdb processed the RACE reads anew with MiXCR; each CDR3 protein has one entry. The sample yields roughly 50,000 distinct CDR3 sequences, approximately 10% seen once. CDR3 length: 15 amino acids. The ends lost 8 bases at V and 8 bases at J; junction bases unmatched: 14. In germline, CDR1 is SGHKS, CDR2 YYEKEE (reference sequence).

The chain joins TRBV5-5 to TRBJ2-1; the match to TRBD1 covers 9 bases. The source is a woman between 35 and 50 years old with alopecia areata. Some clones in this sample may be carry-over from other donors' samples. The sample in question was whole blood, obtained in connection with sensitization to the hapten diphenylcyclopropenone (DPC). The chain's CDR3 is CASTHHRGRGDEQFF. The CDR3 nucleotides are TGTGCCAGTACCCATCACAGGGGGCGCGGGGATGAGCAGTTCTTC. Drawing the rest from reference TRBV5-5 and TRBJ2-1, the complete variable domain is DAGVTQSPTHLIKTRGQQVTLRCSPISGHKSVSWYQQVLGQGPQFIFQYYEKEERGRGNFPDRFSARQFPNYSSELNVNALLLGDSALYLCASTHHRGRGDEQFFGPGTRLTVL.